This paragraph reports one T cell receptor beta chain. Its target is unknown. These data come from a study of PD-1 blockade in mismatch repair-deficient tumors. Looking at the study overall: All were previously treated, progressing patients with 12 mismatch repair-deficient cancer types. Findings and caveats of the study: After pembrolizumab, tumor-resident clones rose rapidly, then generally contracted before radiologic responses.

Only in-frame clones appear in the TCRdb table, and some are missing; sequencing was by immunoSEQ multiplex PCR. The sample shows about 120,000 clones, about 88% of them seen only once. Every patient had mismatch repair deficiency by PCR or immunohistochemistry. TCRs were sequenced from three patients responding to pembrolizumab. The V end lost 4 bases, the J end lost 5 bases, and 14 bases lay between the germline ends. The CDR3 is made up of 14 amino acids. Germline loops: CDR1 SNHLY, CDR2 FYNNEI. The material was peripheral blood, obtained 44 weeks after starting pembrolizumab. The chain recombines TRBV2 with TRBJ2-5, with D possibly called TRBD1 or TRBD2 (5 bases each). The receptor was derived from an adult with mismatch repair-deficient cancer. The CDR3 spells CASSVLRGGETQYF. The DNA of the CDR3 is TGTGCCAGCAGTGTCTTGAGGGGTGGGGAGACCCAGTACTTC.